This T cell receptor beta chain stems from a study of cytomegalovirus exposure and HLA in healthy donors. Study results and caveats: A cluster of highly shared sequence variants was likely a sequencing artifact.

Details on this clone: The antigen is unknown.

PCR primers comprised 60 Vbeta and 13 Jbeta primers. Profiled with immunoSEQ multiplex PCR; TCRdb holds only in-frame clones, not every one. Its listing shows some 120,000 clones. The sample comprised PBMCs. This TCR came from a woman between 55 and 75 years old in good health and CMV-seronegative.

Written as DNA, the CDR3 is TGTGCCAGCAGCGTCCCAAAAACAGGGGGCCCGAACACCGGGGAGCTGTTTTTT. Protein sequence: CASSVPKTGGPNTGELFF. V gene TRBV9 combines with J gene TRBJ2-2; 9 bases agree with TRBD1. This CDR3 is 18 amino acids long. Germline CDR1 is SGDLS and CDR2 is YYNGEE. Trimming removed 2 bases from V and 0 bases from J; junction bases left unmatched: 8.